Listed here is a single TCR beta chain. CDR1 is MNHEY, CDR2 SVGAGI, per germline. The CDR3 runs to 13 residues. Deletions cut 4 bases from V and 10 bases from J, with 14 bases between. How the authors handled the data: Amplifying reference gene primers gave estimates of nucleated cell counts. Measured with immunoSEQ multiplex PCR; TCRdb has only the in-frame clones, and not every one. Clone size and the V and J calls come from that table; the DNA yielded D and trimming. This table has roughly 80,000 clones, 84% appearing once. This specimen comes from a study of blood T cell repertoires in COVID-19. Turning to the study itself: Donors in the United States, Italy and Spain gave samples during acute or convalescent COVID-19. Sample material is recorded as cDNA or gDNA derived from T cells, B-cell-depleted T cells, or PBMCs.

The chain is built from TRBV6-5 and TRBJ2-1; the D gene is possibly TRBD1 (9 bases). Sequencing input: peripheral blood. This receptor was taken from a man in his forties or fifties with acute or convalescent COVID-19. CDR3 sequence (DNA): TGTGCCAGCAGTTCGGGGGGGACAGGGGAGCAGTTCTTC. It is translated as CASSSGGTGEQFF.